The rows below give T cell receptor beta chains drawn from one sample of a study of tumour-infiltrating T cells in Burkitt lymphoma. Only in-frame clones appear in the TCRdb table, and some are missing; sequencing was by immunoSEQ multiplex PCR. This table holds roughly 13,000 clones, 75% found once. Sample: tumor tissue. The origin of the receptors is a human donor with diffuse large B-cell lymphoma. Each CDR3 is given with its conserved first and last residue. A D gene is named only where the DNA matches it firmly. Size is stated for part of the rows, as once, few or many counts, or as a class when the clone is expanded.

TRBJ1-1,NA,few,TRBV5-6,TGTGCCAGCAGCTCCCGTTACTCGGGGTGGGGAGCTTTCTTT,CASSSRYSGWGAFF
TRBJ2-1,TRBD1,NA,TRBV6-4,TGTGCCAGCCGCGGGGACAGGGAAAGGGGAAACAATGAGCAGTTCTTC,CASRGDRERGNNEQFF
TRBJ1-5,NA,NA,TRBV7-6,TGTGCCAGCAGCCCCCAGACAGGATACGGTCAGCCCCAGCATTTT,CASSPQTGYGQPQHF
TRBJ2-1,NA,once,TRBV12-1,TGTGCCAGCAGCTTTTGGACGGAGGGTCTCGATGAGCAGTTCTTC,CASSFWTEGLDEQFF
TRBJ2-7,NA,few,TRBV11-1,TGTGCCAGCCCCGGGAGCAAGATTTCCTACGAGCAGTACTTC,CASPGSKISYEQYF
TRBJ2-3,NA,NA,TRBV9,TGTGCCAGCAGCGTAGAAGCGGACACAGATACGCAGTATTTT,CASSVEADTDTQYF
TRBJ2-3,NA,NA,TRBV19,TGTGCCAGTAAAGAGGGGACAAATAGCACAGATACGCAGTATTTT,CASKEGTNSTDTQYF
TRBJ2-7,TRBD2,once,TRBV25-1,TGTGCCAGCAGTGTCACTAGCGGGAGGACCTACGAGCAGTACTTC,CASSVTSGRTYEQYF
TRBJ2-2,TRBD1,NA,TRBV2,TGTGCCAGCAGTGAAGCTCGGGGACAGCAGAACACCGGGGAGCTGTTTTTT,CASSEARGQQNTGELFF
TRBJ2-4,NA,once,TRBV19,TGTGCCAGTGGATATACTGGACGGACTTTGGACATTCAGTACTTC,CASGYTGRTLDIQYF
TRBJ1-4,NA,NA,TRBV18,TGTGCCAGCTCACAGGAGGGTGAAAAACTGTTTTTT,CASSQEGEKLFF
TRBJ1-2,NA,few,TRBV6-1,TGTGCCAGCAGTGAAGCGCTGGGCACATATGGCTACACCTTC,CASSEALGTYGYTF
TRBJ1-4,TRBD1,NA,TRBV4-1,TGCGCCAGCAGGACAGGGCCCACTAATGAAAAACTGTTTTTT,CASRTGPTNEKLFF
TRBJ1-4,NA,NA,TRBV19,TGTGCCACCCGGTGGGGGACCGCAACTAATGAAAAACTGTTTTTT,CATRWGTATNEKLFF
TRBJ2-3,NA,NA,TRBV2,TGTGCCAGCACCCACAGGGCAACGGGGCCCCTAGATACGCAGTATTTT,CASTHRATGPLDTQYF
TRBJ2-7,NA,NA,TRBV28,TGTGCCAGCAGTACAGGGAATTCCTACGAGCAGTACTTC,CASSTGNSYEQYF
TRBJ2-2,NA,NA,TRBV9,TGTGCCAGCAGCACCTATTCGGGAAGGGGGACCGGGGAGCTGTTTTTT,CASSTYSGRGTGELFF
TRBJ2-1,NA,NA,TRBV19,TGTGCCAGTAGTATTGGGTTGGAGCAGTTCTTC,CASSIGLEQFF
TRBJ2-2,NA,NA,TRBV25-1,TGTGCCAGCAGTGAGGACCATTGGGAGACCGGGGAGCTGTTTTTT,CASSEDHWETGELFF
TRBJ2-1,TRBD2,NA,TRBV25-1,TGTGCCAGCAGTGCTACGCGCGGGAGAAGGTTGGATGAGCAGTTCTTC,CASSATRGRRLDEQFF
TRBJ1-2,NA,once,TRBV28,TGTGCCAGCAGTTTTCAGTTAGAAGGTTCGGGGGACGGCTACACCTTC,CASSFQLEGSGDGYTF
TRBJ1-2,TRBD1,NA,TRBV6-1,TGTGCCAGCAGTGGACCGGGACAGATAAACACCTTC,CASSGPGQINTF
TRBJ1-5,TRBD1,NA,TRBV6-5,TGTGCCAGCAGTTACACAGGGGCCCAGCCCCAGCATTTT,CASSYTGAQPQHF
TRBJ2-7,TRBD2,NA,TRBV18,TGTGCCAGCTCACATGGGCGGGAGGTTTACGAGCAGTACTTC,CASSHGREVYEQYF
TRBJ2-5,NA,NA,TRBV6-6,TGTGCCAGCAGTTACTCCCGACAGGTAGAGACCCAGTACTTC,CASSYSRQVETQYF
TRBJ1-2,NA,NA,TRBV5-6,TGTGCCAGCAGCATCAGACCTCGCTATGGCTACACCTTC,CASSIRPRYGYTF
TRBJ1-5,NA,NA,TRBV27,TGTGCCAGCAGTTTCGGGGGAGGGATCGGAAATCAGCCCCAGCATTTT,CASSFGGGIGNQPQHF
TRBJ2-1,NA,medium-sized,TRBV6-5,TGTGCCAGCAGTTACTCAGGTGAAAATGAGCAGTTCTTC,CASSYSGENEQFF
TRBJ1-1,NA,NA,TRBV5-1,TGCGCCAGCAGCTTAGACCCAGGCCGCCCAGACAGATCTGAGAACACTGAAGCTTTCTTT,CASSLDPGRPDRSENTEAFF
TRBJ1-2,NA,NA,TRBV6-5,TGTGCCAGCAGACCCCTGACAGGTGGTGGCTATGGCTACACCTTC,CASRPLTGGGYGYTF
TRBJ1-3,NA,NA,TRBV27,TGTGCCAGCAGTGCATACCCGGGTAGGGGAAACACCATATATTTT,CASSAYPGRGNTIYF
TRBJ1-4,TRBD1,NA,TRBV7-2,TGTGCCAGCAGCCCAGACGGACAGGGGGATGAAAAACTGTTTTTT,CASSPDGQGDEKLFF
TRBJ2-1,NA,NA,TRBV12-1,TGTGCCAGCAGCTCTTCCCGACTAGCGGGAGGGAGAAGCTCCTACAATGAGCAGTTCTTC,CASSSSRLAGGRSSYNEQFF
TRBJ2-2,TRBD2,NA,TRBV7-9,TGTGCCAGCAGCTTATGGTTTGGGACTAGCGCGAACACCGGGGAGCTGTTTTTT,CASSLWFGTSANTGELFF
TRBJ2-2,TRBD2,NA,TRBV4-2,TGTGCCAGCAGCCCGGGACTAGCGGGAGAGTCGGAGCTGTTTTTT,CASSPGLAGESELFF
TRBJ2-1,NA,NA,TRBV27,TGTGCCAGCAGTTTTGGCGTTAATGAGCAGTTCTTC,CASSFGVNEQFF
TRBJ1-2,NA,NA,TRBV6-5,TGTGCCAGCACTAGCGGGGGAGGTTATGGCTACACCTTC,CASTSGGGYGYTF
TRBJ2-7,TRBD1,medium-sized,TRBV9,TGTGCCAGAGAGGACAGGGTTTACGAGCAGTACTTC,CAREDRVYEQYF
TRBJ2-5,NA,NA,TRBV10-3,TGTGCCATCAGTGGACGTGTCCAAGAGACCCAGTACTTC,CAISGRVQETQYF
TRBJ1-2,TRBD1,few,TRBV30,TGTGCCTGGAGTGTACAGGGGACAGGCTTGGCTGGCTACACCTTC,CAWSVQGTGLAGYTF
TRBJ1-1,NA,NA,TRBV2,TGTGCCAGCAGTTTCTCCAGGTCTGAGGCTTTCTTT,CASSFSRSEAFF
TRBJ2-7,TRBD2,NA,TRBV19,TGTGCCAGTAGTATCTTAGCGGGAGCCTACGAGCAGTACTTC,CASSILAGAYEQYF
TRBJ1-4,NA,NA,TRBV9,TGTGCCAGCAGAGGACGGGGAACTAATGAAAAACTGTTTTTT,CASRGRGTNEKLFF
TRBJ1-1,NA,NA,TRBV29-1,TGCAGCGACCACACCGGAAGGGGGAACACTGAAGCTTTCTTT,CSDHTGRGNTEAFF
TRBJ2-3,TRBD2,NA,TRBV19,TGTGCCAGTAGTATAGAAGGACTAGCGGTTCGAACAGATACGCAGTATTTT,CASSIEGLAVRTDTQYF
TRBJ1-1,TRBD1,NA,TRBV29-1,TGCAGCGTTTATCCCGGGACAGAAGAAGCTTTCTTT,CSVYPGTEEAFF
TRBJ1-1,NA,once,TRBV11-2,TGTGCCAGCAGCGCGACCGGGCAGAACACTGAAGCTTTCTTT,CASSATGQNTEAFF
TRBJ1-1,TRBD1,NA,TRBV30,TGTGCCTGGAGTGTGAGAAGCGGGACAGGGAAAGCTTTCTTT,CAWSVRSGTGKAFF
TRBJ2-1,NA,NA,TRBV6-6,TGTGCCAGCACCAACATAGGGACGGGACAATACAATGAGCAGTTCTTC,CASTNIGTGQYNEQFF